A single sample is the source of the 19 T cell receptor beta chains below, sequenced in a study of T cell responses to AZD1222 COVID-19 vaccine. Method: immunoSEQ multiplex PCR; TCRdb's copy keeps in-frame clones and lacks some. Among about 140,000 clones listed, 89% were seen once. The specimen comprised peripheral blood, sampled on day 0 of AZD1222 vaccination. These receptors originate from an adult in good health.

The rearrangement links TRBV25-1 to TRBJ2-7; tentative D call: TRBD2 (6 bases). V gave up 8 bases and J gave up 0 bases, with 17 bases separating them. This CDR3 has 15 amino acids. Germline-derived CDR1 and CDR2 are MGHDK and SYGVNS. The CDR3 DNA reads as TGTGCCAGCCGAGGACTGCTCGGGGGCTCCTACGAGCAGTACTTC. Translating gives CASRGLLGGSYEQYF.

The chain couples TRBV30 to TRBJ2-2; tentative D call: TRBD2 (6 bases). The CDR3 has 13 residues. The germline V gene encodes CDR1 GTSNPN and CDR2 SVGIG (reference sequence). V was shortened by 0 bases and J by 6 bases, with 8 bases between the two germline ends. The CDR3 DNA reads TGTGCCTGGAGTGTAAGCGGGTCCGGGGAGCTGTTTTTT. Amino acids: CAWSVSGSGELFF.

The chain is built from TRBV7-2 and TRBJ2-1, with 9 positions matching TRBD2. With V trimmed by 6 bases and J by 3 bases, 3 bases remained unmatched. The CDR3 length is 14 residues. Looked up from germline, CDR1 is SGHTA and CDR2 is FQGNSA. CDR3 nucleotide sequence: TGTGCCAGCAGAACTAGCGGGTTCTACAATGAGCAGTTCTTC. Amino acids: CASRTSGFYNEQFF.

This clone was recorded a few times. This CDR3 is CASSARDRGSYEQYF. The CDR3 DNA is TGTGCCAGCAGCGCCAGGGACAGAGGATCCTACGAGCAGTACTTC. The chain employs TRBV7-9 and TRBJ2-7; TRBD1 matches 7 bases. Trimming at V came to 5 bases and at J to 1 base, leaving 8 bases not matched to a gene. Germline-derived CDR1 and CDR2 are SEHNR and FQNEAQ (reference sequence). The CDR3 extends over 15 amino acids.

This sequence joins TRBV2 and TRBJ2-3; D unresolved. The CDR3 sequence is 15 residues long. V gave up 8 bases and J gave up 0 bases, with 15 bases separating them. Germline V gives CDR1 SNHLY, CDR2 FYNNEI. The CDR3: CASGRIVPSTDTQYF. The CDR3 DNA reads TGTGCCAGCGGTCGTATAGTTCCAAGCACAGATACGCAGTATTTT.

CDR3 sequence reads: CASTPQGADSTDTQYF. The CDR3 coding sequence is TGTGCCAGTACCCCACAAGGAGCGGATAGTACAGATACGCAGTATTTT. The V gene is TRBV19, the J gene TRBJ2-3, with a tentative D call TRBD2 (5 bases). Germline-derived CDR1 and CDR2 are LNHDA and SQIVND (reference sequence). This CDR3 contains 16 residues. Trimming shortened V by 7 bases and J by 3 bases, and 20 bases separated the two germline ends.

This chain connects TRBV7-3 to TRBJ2-2; 9 bases match TRBD1. Unmatched junction bases numbered 6, after V lost 4 bases and J lost 3 bases. Germline V gene sequence: CDR1 SGHTA, CDR2 FQGTGA. The CDR3 has 16 residues. The CDR3: CASSSQGALYTGELFF. CDR3 nucleotide sequence: TGTGCCAGCAGCTCACAGGGGGCTTTATACACCGGGGAGCTGTTTTTT.

This clone was found a few times. The gene calls are TRBV4-3 and TRBJ1-1; a weak D match, TRBD1 (6 bases). There are 14 residues in the CDR3. Germline CDR1 reads LGHNA; CDR2 reads YSLEER. Trimming removed 1 base from V and 4 bases from J, with 10 bases in between. CDR3 DNA: TGCGCCAGCAGCCAAGGAACAGGGTTCACTGAAGCTTTCTTT. Translated: CASSQGTGFTEAFF.

The CDR3 DNA reads as TGTGCCAGCAGTTACGGAGGGGCCGACACTGAAGCTTTCTTT. It is translated as CASSYGGADTEAFF. The rearrangement joins TRBV6-5 to TRBJ1-1, with D possibly being TRBD1 (5 bases). Trimming took 2 bases from V and 3 from J, leaving 10 bases between them. The CDR3 spans 14 residues. Germline-derived CDR1 and CDR2 are MNHEY and SVGAGI.

The chain combines TRBV19 with TRBJ1-4; 8 bases line up with TRBD1. V dropped 4 bases and J dropped 11; count of bases not matched to a gene: 15. Germline V gene data show CDR1 as LNHDA and CDR2 as SQIVND (reference sequence). The length of the CDR3 is 16 residues. The CDR3 is CASSTPTGGSRMKLFF. The CDR3 bases are TGTGCCAGTAGTACCCCAACAGGGGGAAGTAGGATGAAACTGTTTTTT.

V gene TRBV7-9 combines with J gene TRBJ1-5; weak D call: TRBD1 (5 bases). This CDR3 spans 16 amino acids. Trimming removed 5 bases at V and 7 bases at J, with 21 bases between. CDR1 and CDR2 from the germline V gene are SEHNR and FQNEAQ (reference sequence). CDR3 DNA: TGTGCCAGCAGCGCTCCGCGGGGGGGGTCTTGCCAGCCCCAGCATTTT. This sequence encodes CASSAPRGGSCQPQHF.

This clone showed up just a few times. The chain couples TRBV6-5 to TRBJ1-1; D is unclear. V lost 8 bases and J lost 6, with 19 bases in between. Germline values: CDR1 MNHEY, CDR2 SVGAGI. This CDR3 is 14 amino acids long. The CDR3 sequence: CASYTPADWPEAFF. The CDR3 DNA reads TGTGCCAGCTACACTCCGGCCGATTGGCCTGAAGCTTTCTTT.

The genes are TRBV6-2 or TRBV6-3 and TRBJ2-7, with 8 positions matching TRBD1. The V and J ends lost 4 bases and 3 bases, in that order; junction bases with no gene match: 5. The germline CDR1 and CDR2 sequences are MNHEY and SVGEGT. This CDR3 is 14 amino acids long. The CDR3 DNA is TGTGCCAGCAGTTCCCTAACAGGGGGCTACGAGCAGTACTTC. This encodes CASSSLTGGYEQYF.

By share, this clone ranks as medium-sized. This sequence joins TRBV4-3 and TRBJ1-2; 7 bases are a match to TRBD1. The germline V gene has CDR1 LGHNA and CDR2 YSLEER. With 0 bases clipped from V and 3 bases from J, the junction kept 7 bases outside the gene matches. The CDR3 spans 16 residues. The CDR3 spells CASSQEEGAQYYGYTF. The CDR3 DNA sequence: TGCGCCAGCAGCCAAGAAGAGGGGGCCCAGTACTATGGCTACACCTTC.

The chain uses TRBV19 and TRBJ2-1; D possibly matches TRBD1 or TRBD2 (5 bases each). The V end lost 7 bases, the J end lost 9 bases, and 25 bases lay between the germline ends. CDR3 size: 16 residues. CDR1 and CDR2 from the germline V gene are LNHDA and SQIVND (reference sequence). As DNA, the CDR3 is TGTGCCAGTACCTTTAAGTGGGGGTCGCGCTCCAGTGAGCAGTTCTTC. Its protein product is CASTFKWGSRSSEQFF.

The chain is built from TRBV5-4 and TRBJ2-7; possibly TRBD1 or TRBD2 for D (5 bases each). Germline V CDR1 and CDR2: SGHNT, YYREEE (reference sequence). This CDR3 has 15 amino acids. The ends were cut back, 0 bases at V and 2 bases at J, with 12 bases in the middle. In DNA, the CDR3 is TGTGCCAGCAGCTTGGGTGGGACGGAGGCCTACGAGCAGTACTTC. Its translation is CASSLGGTEAYEQYF. The variable domain in full, completed from reference TRBV5-4 and TRBJ2-7, reads ETGVTQSPTHLIKTRGQQVTLRCSSQSGHNTVSWYQQALGQGPQFIFQYYREEENGRGNFPPRFSGLQFPNYSSELNVNALELDDSALYLCASSLGGTEAYEQYFGPGTRLTVT.

This chain connects TRBV9 to TRBJ2-2, with D perhaps matching TRBD1 (6 bases). CDR3 length: 16 amino acids. V gave up 1 base and J gave up 3 bases, with 13 bases separating them. Germline V gives CDR1 SGDLS, CDR2 YYNGEE. CDR3 region: CASSVPQGSDTGELFF. CDR3 bases: TGTGCCAGCAGCGTACCACAGGGATCGGACACCGGGGAGCTGTTTTTT.

This clone was recorded only once. The V gene is TRBV9, the J gene TRBJ2-1; D is ambiguous. V was shortened by 5 bases and J by 9 bases, with 12 bases between the two germline ends. The CDR3 runs to 12 residues. Germline CDR1 SGDLS, CDR2 YYNGEE. DNA of the CDR3: TGTGCCAGCAGTGATGGTGGCGCTGAGCAGTTCTTC. It encodes CASSDGGAEQFF. Full variable domain (remainder filled in from reference TRBV9 and TRBJ2-1): DSGVTQTPKHLITATGQRVTLRCSPRSGDLSVYWYQQSLDQGLQFLIQYYNGEERAKGNILERFSAQQFPDLHSELNLSSLELGDSALYFCASSDGGAEQFFGPGTRLTVL.

The chain employs TRBV25-1 and TRBJ2-7; tentatively, D is TRBD1 (6 bases). The germline V and J ends were trimmed by 4 bases and 0 bases, with 10 bases remaining between them. Per the germline V gene, CDR1 is MGHDK and CDR2 is SYGVNS. CDR3 length: 14 amino acids. The CDR3 sequence: CASSASGASYEQYF. The CDR3 DNA is TGTGCCAGCAGTGCTTCAGGGGCCTCCTACGAGCAGTACTTC.